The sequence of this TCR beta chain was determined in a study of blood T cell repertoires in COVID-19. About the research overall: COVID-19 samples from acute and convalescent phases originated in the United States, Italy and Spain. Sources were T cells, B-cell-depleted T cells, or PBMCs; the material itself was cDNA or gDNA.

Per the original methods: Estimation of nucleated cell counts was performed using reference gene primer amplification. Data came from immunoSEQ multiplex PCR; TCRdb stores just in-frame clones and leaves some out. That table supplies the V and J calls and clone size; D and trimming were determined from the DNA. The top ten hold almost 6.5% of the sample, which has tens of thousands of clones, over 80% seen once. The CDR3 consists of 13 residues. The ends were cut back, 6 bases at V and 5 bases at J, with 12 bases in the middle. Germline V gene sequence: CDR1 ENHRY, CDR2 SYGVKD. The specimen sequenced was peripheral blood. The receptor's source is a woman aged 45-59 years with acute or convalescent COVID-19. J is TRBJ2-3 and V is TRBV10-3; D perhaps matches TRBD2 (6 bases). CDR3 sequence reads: CAIREGSRDTQYF. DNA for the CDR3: TGTGCCATCAGGGAGGGTAGTAGAGATACGCAGTATTTT.